This T cell receptor (beta chain) was captured in a study of control samples from healthy donors and cancer patients. The assay was immunoSEQ multiplex PCR, and TCRdb's table has in-frame clones only and misses some. Among about 190,000 clones listed, over 80% were seen once. The germline CDR1 and CDR2 sequences are SGHTS and YDEGEE. This CDR3 has 13 amino acids. With regard to this clone: One end of the junction is discordant with germline, which a read error may explain.

The chain carries TRBV5-8 and TRBJ2-1, with D possibly matching TRBD2 (5 bases). The sequenced sample was blood. This TCR was sampled from a man younger than 35 in good health. The CDR3 coding sequence is TGTGCCAGCACCTTGAGGCGGGTGAATGAGCAGTTCTTC. Translation gives CASTLRRVNEQFF.